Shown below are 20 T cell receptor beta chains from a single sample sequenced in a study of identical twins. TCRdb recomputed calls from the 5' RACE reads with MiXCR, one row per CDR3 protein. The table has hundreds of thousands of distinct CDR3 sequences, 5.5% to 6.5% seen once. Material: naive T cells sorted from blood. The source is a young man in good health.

CDR3 nucleotides: TGTGCCAGTTCTCCCAATAGCAACACCGGGGAGCTGTTTTTT. Translating gives CASSPNSNTGELFF. The chain uses TRBV19 and TRBJ2-2; D is undetermined. The ends were cut back, 8 bases at V and 2 bases at J, with 12 bases in the middle. This CDR3 comprises 14 residues. CDR1 is LNHDA, CDR2 SQIVND, per germline (reference sequence).

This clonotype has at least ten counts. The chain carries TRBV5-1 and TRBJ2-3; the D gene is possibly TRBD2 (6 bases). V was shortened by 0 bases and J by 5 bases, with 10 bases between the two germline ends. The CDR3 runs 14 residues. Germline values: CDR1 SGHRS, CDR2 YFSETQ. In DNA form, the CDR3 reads TGCGCCAGCAGCTTGGCCTCTAGCGTAGATACGCAGTATTTT. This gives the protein CASSLASSVDTQYF. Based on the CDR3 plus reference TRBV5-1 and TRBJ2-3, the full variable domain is KAGVTQTPRYLIKTRGQQVTLSCSPISGHRSVSWYQQTPGQGLQFLFEYFSETQRNKGNFPGRFSGRQFSNSRSEMNVSTLELGDSALYLCASSLASSVDTQYFGPGTRLTVL.

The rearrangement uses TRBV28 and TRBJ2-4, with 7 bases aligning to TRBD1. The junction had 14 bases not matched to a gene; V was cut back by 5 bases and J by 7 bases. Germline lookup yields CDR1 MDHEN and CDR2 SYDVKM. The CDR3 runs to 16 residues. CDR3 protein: CASSALGGGDSNIQYF. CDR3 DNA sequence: TGTGCCAGCAGTGCTTTAGGGGGCGGCGATTCGAACATTCAGTACTTC.

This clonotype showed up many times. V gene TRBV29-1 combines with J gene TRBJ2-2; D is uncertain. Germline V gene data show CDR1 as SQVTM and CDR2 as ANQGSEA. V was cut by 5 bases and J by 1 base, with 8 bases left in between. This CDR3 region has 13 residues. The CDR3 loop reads CSVIGGNTGELFF. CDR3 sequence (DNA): TGCAGCGTTATCGGCGGGAACACCGGGGAGCTGTTTTTT.

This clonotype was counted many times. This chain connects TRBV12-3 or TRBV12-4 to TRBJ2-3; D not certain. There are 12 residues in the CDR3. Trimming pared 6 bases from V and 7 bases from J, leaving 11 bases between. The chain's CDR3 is CASSLPRNTQYF. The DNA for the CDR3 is TGTGCCAGCAGCCTCCCTCGGAATACGCAGTATTTT.

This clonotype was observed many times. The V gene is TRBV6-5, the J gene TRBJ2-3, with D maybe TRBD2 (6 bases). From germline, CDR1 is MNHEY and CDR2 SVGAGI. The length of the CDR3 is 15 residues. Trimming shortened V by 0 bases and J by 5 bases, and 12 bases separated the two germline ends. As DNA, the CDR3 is TGTGCCAGCAGTTACTCCTTGGCGGGATTAGATACGCAGTATTTT. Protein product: CASSYSLAGLDTQYF.

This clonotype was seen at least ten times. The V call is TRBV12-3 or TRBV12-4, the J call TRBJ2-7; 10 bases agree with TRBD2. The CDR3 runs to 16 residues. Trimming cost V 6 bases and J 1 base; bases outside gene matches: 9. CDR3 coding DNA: TGTGCCAGCAGCCTAGCGGGAGCTCCCTGGTCCTACGAGCAGTACTTC. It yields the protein CASSLAGAPWSYEQYF.

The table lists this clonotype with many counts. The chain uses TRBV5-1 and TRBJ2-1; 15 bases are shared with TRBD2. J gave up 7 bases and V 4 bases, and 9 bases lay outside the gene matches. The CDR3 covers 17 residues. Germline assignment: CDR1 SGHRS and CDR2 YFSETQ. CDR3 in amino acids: CASSLPGLAGGTNEQFF. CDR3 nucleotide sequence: TGCGCCAGCAGCCTACCGGGACTAGCGGGAGGAACGAATGAGCAGTTCTTC.

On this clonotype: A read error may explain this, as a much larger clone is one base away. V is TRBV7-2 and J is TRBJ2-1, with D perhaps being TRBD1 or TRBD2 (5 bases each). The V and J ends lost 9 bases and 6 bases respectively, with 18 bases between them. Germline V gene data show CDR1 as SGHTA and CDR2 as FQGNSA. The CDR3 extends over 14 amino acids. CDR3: CARGLSGTTNEQFF. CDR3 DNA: TGTGCCAGGGGGCTGTCGGGGACCACCAATGAGCAGTTCTTC.

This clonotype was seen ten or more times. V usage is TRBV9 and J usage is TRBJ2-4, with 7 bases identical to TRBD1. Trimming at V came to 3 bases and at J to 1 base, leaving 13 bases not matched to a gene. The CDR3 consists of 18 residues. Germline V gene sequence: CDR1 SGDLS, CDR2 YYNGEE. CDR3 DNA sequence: TGTGCCAGCAGCGGTGGGTCGACAGGGCCGGGTGCCAAAAACATTCAGTACTTC. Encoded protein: CASSGGSTGPGAKNIQYF.

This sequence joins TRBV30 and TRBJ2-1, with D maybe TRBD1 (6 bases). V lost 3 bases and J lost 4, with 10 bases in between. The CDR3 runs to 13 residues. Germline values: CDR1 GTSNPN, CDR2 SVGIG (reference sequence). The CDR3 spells CAWRGTKYNEQFF. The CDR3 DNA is TGTGCCTGGAGGGGGACAAAATACAATGAGCAGTTCTTC.

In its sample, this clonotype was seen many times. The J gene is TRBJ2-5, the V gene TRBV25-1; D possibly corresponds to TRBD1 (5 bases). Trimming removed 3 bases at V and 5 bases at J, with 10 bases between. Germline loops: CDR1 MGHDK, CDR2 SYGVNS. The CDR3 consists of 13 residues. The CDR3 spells CASSDPGLETQYF. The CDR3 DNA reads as TGTGCCAGCAGTGATCCAGGGTTGGAGACCCAGTACTTC.

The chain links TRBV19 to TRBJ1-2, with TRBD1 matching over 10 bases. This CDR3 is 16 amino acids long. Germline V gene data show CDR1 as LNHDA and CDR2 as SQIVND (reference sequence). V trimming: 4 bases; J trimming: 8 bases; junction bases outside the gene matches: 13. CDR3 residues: CASSTLRGQGVGGYTF. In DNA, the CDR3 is TGTGCCAGTAGTACACTCAGAGGACAGGGGGTAGGCGGCTACACCTTC. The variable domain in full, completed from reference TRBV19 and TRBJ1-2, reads DGGITQSPKYLFRKEGQNVTLSCEQNLNHDAMYWYRQDPGQGLRLIYYSQIVNDFQKGDIAEGYSVSREKKESFPLTVTSAQKNPTAFYLCASSTLRGQGVGGYTFGSGTRLTVV.

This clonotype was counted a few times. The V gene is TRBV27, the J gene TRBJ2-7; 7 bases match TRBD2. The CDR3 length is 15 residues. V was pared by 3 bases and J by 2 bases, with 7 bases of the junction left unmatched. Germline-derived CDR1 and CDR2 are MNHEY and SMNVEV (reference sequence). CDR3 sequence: CASSLAPGGTYEQYF. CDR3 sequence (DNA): TGTGCCAGCAGTTTGGCTCCGGGAGGCACCTACGAGCAGTACTTC.

The CDR3 spells CATGDISGNTIYF. DNA of the CDR3: TGTGCCACCGGGGACATCTCTGGAAACACCATATATTTT. The V and J genes are TRBV18 and TRBJ1-3; weak D call: TRBD1 (6 bases). CDR1 and CDR2 (germline): KGHSH, LQKENI. CDR3 size: 13 residues. The ends were cut back, 10 bases at V and 0 bases at J, with 10 bases in the middle. Together with reference TRBV18 and TRBJ1-3, the CDR3 gives the full variable domain: NAGVMQNPRHLVRRRGQEARLRCSPMKGHSHVYWYRQLPEEGLKFMVYLQKENIIDESGMPKERFSAEFPKEGPSILRIQQVVRGDSAAYFCATGDISGNTIYFGEGSWLTVV.

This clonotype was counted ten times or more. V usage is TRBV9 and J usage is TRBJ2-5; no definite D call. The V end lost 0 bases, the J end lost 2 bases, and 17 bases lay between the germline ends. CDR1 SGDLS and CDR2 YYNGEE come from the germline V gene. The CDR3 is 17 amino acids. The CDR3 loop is CASSVGVAAGSQETQYF. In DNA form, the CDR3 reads TGTGCCAGCAGCGTAGGGGTGGCCGCCGGGTCGCAAGAGACCCAGTACTTC.

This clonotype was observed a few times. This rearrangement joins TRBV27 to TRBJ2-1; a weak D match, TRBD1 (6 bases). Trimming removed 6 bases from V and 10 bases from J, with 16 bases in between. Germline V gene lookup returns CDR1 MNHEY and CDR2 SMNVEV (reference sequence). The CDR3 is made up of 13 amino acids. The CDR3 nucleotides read TGTGCCAGCAGAAGACAGGCCTCGGGCGAGCAGTTCTTC. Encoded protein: CASRRQASGEQFF.

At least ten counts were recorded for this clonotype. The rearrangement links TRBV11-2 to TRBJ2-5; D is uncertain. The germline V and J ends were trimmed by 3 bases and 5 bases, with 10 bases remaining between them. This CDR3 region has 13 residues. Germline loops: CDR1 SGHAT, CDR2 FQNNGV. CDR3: CASSFGISETQYF. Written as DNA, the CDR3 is TGTGCCAGCAGCTTTGGCATCTCGGAGACCCAGTACTTC.

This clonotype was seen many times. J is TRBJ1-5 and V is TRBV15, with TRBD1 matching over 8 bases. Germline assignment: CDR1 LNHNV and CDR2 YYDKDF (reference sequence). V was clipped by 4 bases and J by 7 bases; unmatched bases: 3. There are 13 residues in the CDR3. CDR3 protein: CATSTRTGQPQHF. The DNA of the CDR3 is TGTGCCACCAGCACCAGGACAGGGCAGCCCCAGCATTTT.

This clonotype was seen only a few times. CDR3 DNA: TGTGCCAGCAGTTTAGTCCTAGCGGGAGGTGGGAGGCGAGAGACCCAGTACTTC. Residues: CASSLVLAGGGRRETQYF. The V call is TRBV12-3 or TRBV12-4, the J call TRBJ2-5, with 11 bases identical to TRBD2. The CDR3 contains 18 residues. V dropped 1 base and J dropped 4; count of bases not matched to a gene: 11.